The 6 T cell receptor beta chains listed next were all sequenced from one sample in a study of shared clonotypes between healthy human individuals. Only in-frame clones appear in the TCRdb table, and some are missing; sequencing was by immunoSEQ multiplex PCR. Counted here are some 600,000 clones, around 96% occurring once; the ten biggest clones make up more than 0.085%. Naive CD8 cells, CD45RO-negative and positively selected for CCR7, excluded terminally differentiated effector memory CD45RA+ cells. The specimen was naive CD8+ T cells sorted from blood. These receptors were collected from a woman aged 25 to 39 in good health.

This clone was observed a single time. The chain links TRBV4-1 to TRBJ2-7; 7 nucleotides match TRBD2. The V gene end was trimmed by 2 bases and the J gene end by 5 bases; junction bases not matched to a gene: 12. The CDR3 spans 16 residues. Germline loops: CDR1 MGHRA, CDR2 YSYEKL. For the CDR3, the DNA is TGCGCCAGCAGCCAATTCGGGATTGCGGGAGAGGACGAGCAGTACTTC. It encodes CASSQFGIAGEDEQYF.

This rearrangement joins TRBV27 to TRBJ2-3; TRBD1 aligns across 9 bases. CDR1 and CDR2 (germline): MNHEY, SMNVEV (reference sequence). The trim removed 8 bases at V and 3 bases at J, leaving 12 bases unmatched. This CDR3 region has 16 residues. CDR3 sequence: CASQPRDREMTDTQYF. CDR3 nucleotides: TGTGCCAGCCAACCCCGGGACAGGGAGATGACAGATACGCAGTATTTT.

The genes are TRBV5-4 and TRBJ2-7; 9 nucleotides align to TRBD1. CDR1 is SGHNT and CDR2 is YYREEE in the germline V gene (reference sequence). Trimming cost V 5 bases and J 2 bases; bases outside gene matches: 5. This CDR3 region has 14 residues. The CDR3 reads CASRPRDRAYEQYF. Here the CDR3 DNA reads TGTGCCAGCAGGCCGAGGGACAGGGCCTACGAGCAGTACTTC.

The chain uses TRBV9 and TRBJ2-1, with TRBD2 matching 9 bases. V lost 0 bases, J lost 6 bases, and 4 bases stayed unmatched. CDR1 is SGDLS, CDR2 YYNGEE, per germline. CDR3 length equals 15 residues. DNA of the CDR3: TGTGCCAGCAGCGTAGCCCCACTAGCGGGCAATGAGCAGTTCTTC. Its translation: CASSVAPLAGNEQFF.

V is TRBV2 and J is TRBJ2-1; 13 positions match TRBD2. The CDR3 sequence is 17 residues long. V shed 7 bases, J shed 8 bases, and the junction held 14 bases outside the gene matches. Looked up from germline, CDR1 is SNHLY and CDR2 is FYNNEI. CDR3 in DNA: TGTGCCAGCAAAGGGACTAGCGGGACTGGGGTTTTACATGAGCAGTTCTTC. Translating gives CASKGTSGTGVLHEQFF.

The gene calls are TRBV7-9 and TRBJ1-2; D unresolved. The V and J ends lost 1 base and 8 bases respectively, with 14 bases between them. The CDR3 extends over 14 amino acids. The germline V gene has CDR1 SEHNR and CDR2 FQNEAQ (reference sequence). The CDR3 DNA is TGTGCCAGCAGCTTAGTGACACCTTTAGACGGCTACACCTTC. Encoded protein: CASSLVTPLDGYTF.